These T cell receptor beta chains were read from a single sample in a study of T cells in Graves' hyperthyroidism and ophthalmopathy. Each CDR3 protein gets one entry after TCRdb re-called the multiplex PCR reads with MiXCR. The table records a few hundred thousand distinct CDR3 sequences, about 20% of them present only once. Sequencing was done on a sample of blood. The receptors come from a man aged 25-40 years with Graves' ophthalmopathy. CDR3s include the opening cysteine and the closing phenylalanine or tryptophan. The order of the fields is D gene, clone size, V gene, J gene, CDR3 protein, CDR3 DNA. The D gene is left open where the match is weak. Clone size is stated in some rows and not others, as once, few, many or a class when expanded.

D: .
size: few
V: TRBV6-1
J: TRBJ1-2
CDR3: CASSPRAGYGYTF
DNA: TGTGCCAGCAGCCCAAGGGCTGGGTATGGCTACACCTTC

D: TRBD1
size: .
V: TRBV6-1
J: TRBJ2-4
CDR3: CASSEGQGLAKNIQYF
DNA: TGTGCCAGCAGTGAGGGACAGGGCCTAGCCAAAAACATTCAGTACTTC

D: .
size: .
V: TRBV19
J: TRBJ1-5
CDR3: CASSMAGISNQPQHF
DNA: TGTGCCAGTAGTATGGCAGGAATTAGCAATCAGCCCCAGCATTTT

D: TRBD1
size: few
V: TRBV29-1
J: TRBJ2-3
CDR3: CSVRQGADTQYF
DNA: TGCAGCGTGCGGCAGGGGGCAGATACGCAGTATTTT

D: .
size: .
V: TRBV29-1
J: TRBJ1-2
CDR3: CSSWQTISGYTF
DNA: TGCAGCTCCTGGCAGACTATATCTGGCTACACCTTC

D: .
size: many
V: TRBV5-1
J: TRBJ1-1
CDR3: CASSLGQFSSEAFF
DNA: TGCGCCAGCAGCTTGGGACAGTTCAGTAGTGAAGCTTTCTTT

D: .
size: few
V: TRBV29-1
J: TRBJ2-3
CDR3: CSVLLTDTQYF
DNA: TGCAGCGTTCTCCTCACAGATACGCAGTATTTT

D: .
size: .
V: TRBV6-2/TRBV6-3
J: TRBJ1-5
CDR3: CASSLGSGGNQPQHF
DNA: TGTGCCAGCAGCCTAGGGTCAGGGGGCAATCAGCCCCAGCATTTT

D: .
size: .
V: TRBV4-2
J: TRBJ2-2
CDR3: CASSHPDRTGELFF
DNA: TGTGCCAGCAGCCATCCGGATCGAACCGGGGAGCTGTTTTTT

D: .
size: .
V: TRBV29-1
J: TRBJ2-4
CDR3: CSVGDPRGTIQYF
DNA: TGCAGCGTTGGTGACCCTAGGGGAACCATTCAGTACTTC